The rows below give T cell receptor beta chains drawn from one sample of a study of blood T cell repertoires in COVID-19. The assay was immunoSEQ multiplex PCR, and TCRdb's table has in-frame clones only and misses some. The top ten clones hold approximately 0.5% of a sample with about 170,000 clones, 90% to 95% of them seen once. The specimen sequenced was peripheral blood. These receptors came from a man aged 50-59 years with acute or convalescent COVID-19. CDR3s include the opening cysteine and the closing phenylalanine or tryptophan. The D gene is left open where the match is weak. Size tells how often a clone was seen (once, few, many) or the class of an expanded clone, and some rows leave it out.

clone size,D gene,J gene,V gene,CDR3 DNA,CDR3 protein
once,TRBD1,TRBJ1-4,TRBV25-1,TGTGCCAGCAGGGGACAGGGTCTGTTTGAAAAACTGTTTTTT,CASRGQGLFEKLFF
.,.,TRBJ1-5,TRBV28,TGTGCCAGCAGTCGGGGGTCAGGCAATCAGCCCCAGCATTTT,CASSRGSGNQPQHF
.,TRBD2,TRBJ2-1,TRBV28,TGTGCCAGCAGTCGTTCGGGGGGGCCCCTCAATGAGCAGTTCTTC,CASSRSGGPLNEQFF
.,.,TRBJ2-3,TRBV30,TGTGCCTGGAGTACGACTTACACAGATACGCAGTATTTT,CAWSTTYTDTQYF
.,.,TRBJ1-4,TRBV25-1,TGTGCCAGCAGTGAATCTTGGGGCCGTGGGGAAAAACTGTTTTTT,CASSESWGRGEKLFF
.,.,TRBJ2-2,TRBV28,TGTGCCAGCAGTTTCGGGAACACCGGGGAGCTGTTTTTT,CASSFGNTGELFF
few,TRBD1,TRBJ1-1,TRBV4-1,TGCGCCAGCGGACAGGGTTGGGGCACTGAAGCTTTCTTT,CASGQGWGTEAFF
.,.,TRBJ1-5,TRBV27,TGTGCCAGCAGTCTACAGGGTGATCAGCCCCAGCATTTT,CASSLQGDQPQHF
.,.,TRBJ2-5,TRBV18,TGTGCCAGCTCATCGAATGGGGGCGGCGAGACCCAGTACTTC,CASSSNGGGETQYF
.,.,TRBJ1-5,TRBV28,TGTGCCAGCAGCACCACAGGGATGAGCAATCAGCCCCAGCATTTT,CASSTTGMSNQPQHF
.,TRBD2,TRBJ2-1,TRBV18,TGTGCCAGCTCACCACTTCCTAGCGGGGGCCCTAGCTCCTACAATGAGCAGTTCTTC,CASSPLPSGGPSSYNEQFF
.,.,TRBJ2-1,TRBV29-1,TGCAGCGTTGAAGGGCAGGGAGGTGATGCCGTTAACAATGAGCAGTTCTTC,CSVEGQGGDAVNNEQFF
few,TRBD1,TRBJ2-7,TRBV7-9,TGTGCCAGCAGTAGGGACAGCCCCATTTCCTACGAGCAGTACTTC,CASSRDSPISYEQYF
.,TRBD1,TRBJ1-1,TRBV6-5,TGTGCCAGCAGAACCCTGGACAGGGTAAGCACTGAAGCTTTCTTT,CASRTLDRVSTEAFF
.,TRBD2,TRBJ2-2,TRBV19,TGTGCCAGTAGTAGCGGGAGCTGGTACGGGGAGCTGTTTTTT,CASSSGSWYGELFF
once,.,TRBJ1-4,TRBV19,TGTGCCAGTACCCCCGGGACTAATGAAAAACTGTTTTTT,CASTPGTNEKLFF
.,.,TRBJ1-2,TRBV4-3,TGCGCCAGCAGCCAAGAAGGGGGGGCAGTTTATGGCTACACCTTC,CASSQEGGAVYGYTF
once,.,TRBJ2-3,TRBV5-6,TGTGCCAGCAGCTTGCCGGGGAGTACAGATACGCAGTATTTT,CASSLPGSTDTQYF
.,TRBD2,TRBJ2-5,TRBV6-2/TRBV6-3,TGTGCCAGCAGTCCAGCGGGATTGAAGACCCAGTACTTC,CASSPAGLKTQYF
.,.,TRBJ2-6,TRBV2,TGTGCCAGCAGTCATGACAAAGCCTCTGGGGCCAACGTCCTGACTTTC,CASSHDKASGANVLTF
.,TRBD2,TRBJ2-1,TRBV11-3,TGTGCCAGCAGCTTAGAACTAGCGGGAGGGCCGAAAGTGCTTGAGCAGTTCTTC,CASSLELAGGPKVLEQFF
.,.,TRBJ1-5,TRBV2,TGTGCCAGCAGTGATTTATCGACTTTTAGCAATCAGCCCCAGCATTTT,CASSDLSTFSNQPQHF
.,.,TRBJ2-5,TRBV18,TGTGCCAGCTCACCACGCACCCCTTCAATGAGAGCGGAGACCCAGTACTTC,CASSPRTPSMRAETQYF
.,.,TRBJ1-2,TRBV14,TGTGCCAGCAGCCAAGCAGCCCGAGGGTACGGCTACACCTTC,CASSQAARGYGYTF
.,TRBD1,TRBJ2-7,TRBV9,TGTGCCAGCAGCGTTTGGTATGGGACAGACTACGAGCAGTACTTC,CASSVWYGTDYEQYF
.,.,TRBJ1-4,TRBV27,TGTGCCAGCAGACACACTCGGCACAGAAATGAAAAACTGTTTTTT,CASRHTRHRNEKLFF
.,.,TRBJ2-7,TRBV6-6,TGTGCCAGCAGCCCCCGGGTCGGCTCCTACGAGCAGTACTTC,CASSPRVGSYEQYF
.,.,TRBJ1-4,TRBV28,TGTGCCAGCACCTCTGGGAGCGAAAAACTGTTTTTT,CASTSGSEKLFF
.,.,TRBJ2-1,TRBV9,TGTGCCAGCAGCGTAGATGGCGGGACCTACAATGAGCAGTTCTTC,CASSVDGGTYNEQFF
.,.,TRBJ1-2,TRBV13,TGTGCCAGCAGGGCTACCCGACAGGCCCCGCGGGGCTACACCTTC,CASRATRQAPRGYTF
.,.,TRBJ2-7,TRBV28,TGTGCCAGCAGCCAGGGGTGGGGGAACTACGAGCAGTACTTC,CASSQGWGNYEQYF
.,.,TRBJ1-5,TRBV15,TGTGCCACCAGCAGCGATACAGGGCAGCCCCAGCATTTT,CATSSDTGQPQHF
.,.,TRBJ2-3,TRBV3-1/TRBV3-2,TGTGCCAGCAGCCACTTTCGGGAGTCAGATACGCAGTATTTT,CASSHFRESDTQYF
.,TRBD1,TRBJ1-1,TRBV29-1,TGCAGCGATCTCAGGGGGCGCGAGAACACTGAAGCTTTCTTT,CSDLRGRENTEAFF
.,.,TRBJ2-1,TRBV6-1,TGTGCCAGCAGTGACAACTATGAGCAGTTCTTC,CASSDNYEQFF
.,TRBD1,TRBJ1-5,TRBV6-2/TRBV6-3,TGTGCCAGCAGTTACCCGACTGGACAGGGACTTTGGAATCAGCCCCAGCATTTT,CASSYPTGQGLWNQPQHF
once,TRBD1,TRBJ1-2,TRBV28,TGTGCCAGCAGTACAGGGGGCGCGAGAGGCTACACCTTC,CASSTGGARGYTF
.,.,TRBJ2-2,TRBV6-5,TGTGCCAGCGGGAGACTCCTAGTCGGGGAGCTGTTTTTT,CASGRLLVGELFF
once,TRBD2,TRBJ2-6,TRBV2,TGTGCCAGCCATTGGGGGGGCTCTGGGGCCAACGTCCTGACTTTC,CASHWGGSGANVLTF
.,.,TRBJ2-1,TRBV7-2,TGTGCCAGCAGCCCCCACCCTGAAGGCGGGAATGAGCAGTTCTTC,CASSPHPEGGNEQFF
.,TRBD1,TRBJ2-1,TRBV7-9,TGTGCCACCCCAGGGACAGCTTACAATGAGCAGTTCTTC,CATPGTAYNEQFF
.,TRBD1,TRBJ2-2,TRBV30,TGTGCCTGGTATTTTGACAGGGGATACACCGGGGAGCTGTTTTTT,CAWYFDRGYTGELFF
.,.,TRBJ2-1,TRBV18,TGTGCCAGCTCACCAATGGTGGCCGGGGATGAGCAGTTCTTC,CASSPMVAGDEQFF
few,.,TRBJ2-7,TRBV7-9,TGTGCCAGCAGCTTTAAAGGAGATGAGCAGTACTTC,CASSFKGDEQYF
.,TRBD2,TRBJ2-2,TRBV15,TGTGCCACCAGCAGAGATCGGTCTAGCGGGGGGTATGGCGGGGAGCTGTTTTTT,CATSRDRSSGGYGGELFF
.,.,TRBJ2-5,TRBV20-1,TGCAGTGCTAGTCACGGGAGCAGCCAAGAGACCCAGTACTTC,CSASHGSSQETQYF
.,TRBD2,TRBJ2-3,TRBV5-4,TGTGCCAGCAGCTTGAGGCGGGAGAAGGGTACAGATACGCAGTATTTT,CASSLRREKGTDTQYF
once,TRBD1,TRBJ2-7,TRBV6-5,TGTGCCAGCAGTAGCTACAGGGGCGGGCCCTTGGAGCAGTACTTC,CASSSYRGGPLEQYF
.,TRBD1,TRBJ2-2,TRBV5-1,TGCGCCAGCAGCTTGGGTGCAGGGGGTCTGACCGGGGAGCTGTTTTTT,CASSLGAGGLTGELFF
.,TRBD2,TRBJ2-1,TRBV4-3,TGCGCCAGCAGTAGATCAGCGGGAGACTACAATGAGCAGTTCTTC,CASSRSAGDYNEQFF
once,TRBD1,TRBJ1-6,TRBV7-9,TGTGCCAGCAGATATGGACAGGGAAATTCACCCCTCCACTTT,CASRYGQGNSPLHF
.,.,TRBJ1-4,TRBV5-1,TGCGCCAGTGCGTTTAGTCTTGATGGAAAACTGTTTTTT,CASAFSLDGKLFF
.,TRBD1,TRBJ2-3,TRBV7-6,TGTGCCAGCAGTCCCACAGGGGTCTATACAGATACGCAGTATTTT,CASSPTGVYTDTQYF
.,.,TRBJ1-5,TRBV28,TGTGCCAGCCAGCCCAAGGGGGAGCCCCAGCATTTT,CASQPKGEPQHF
.,.,TRBJ1-2,TRBV3-1/TRBV3-2,TGTGCCAGCAGCCCCTGGGGAGGGCCGAACTATGGCTACACCTTC,CASSPWGGPNYGYTF